The 31 T cell receptor beta chains presented below share a single source sample, sequenced in a study of blood T cell repertoires in COVID-19. Generated by immunoSEQ multiplex PCR, the TCRdb table keeps only in-frame clones and is missing some. This table has 70,000 to 90,000 clones, approximately 86% appearing once. Sequencing was done on a sample of peripheral blood. All receptors come from a man older than 75 with COVID-19, enrolled during active disease.

The chain uses TRBV11-1 and TRBJ2-7, with 9 positions matching TRBD2. CDR3 length equals 15 residues. V shed 4 bases and J 6 bases; nucleotides not matched to a gene: 10. Germline CDR1 and CDR2: SGHAT and FQDESV (reference sequence). CDR3 protein: CASSSSPSGESEQYF. The DNA for the CDR3 is TGTGCCAGCAGCTCTTCGCCTAGCGGGGAAAGCGAGCAGTACTTC.

This sequence joins TRBV28 and TRBJ2-6, with TRBD2 matching 9 bases. CDR3 length: 16 residues. V was pared by 3 bases and J by 4 bases, with 4 bases of the junction left unmatched. Germline V CDR1 and CDR2: MDHEN, SYDVKM. This CDR3 reads CASSFLGTSGANVLTF. The CDR3 DNA reads as TGTGCCAGCAGTTTCCTCGGGACTAGCGGGGCCAACGTCCTGACTTTC. Supplemented by reference TRBV28 and TRBJ2-6, the full variable domain reads DVKVTQSSRYLVKRTGEKVFLECVQDMDHENMFWYRQDPGLGLRLIYFSYDVKMKEKGDIPEGYSVSREKKERFSLILESASTNQTSMYLCASSFLGTSGANVLTFGAGSRLTVL.

The chain is built from TRBV6-5 and TRBJ2-7, with 11 bases matching TRBD2. Germline CDR1 is MNHEY and CDR2 is SVGAGI. There are 15 residues in the CDR3. Losses at the gene ends were 6 bases for V and 3 bases for J; bases not matched to a gene: 7. CDR3 nucleotide sequence: TGTGCCAGCAGCGTTACTAGCGGGGGCGTCTACGAGCAGTACTTC. Translation: CASSVTSGGVYEQYF.

The chain employs TRBV3-1 (or the pseudogene TRBV3-2) and TRBJ2-1; D may be TRBD2 (6 bases). This CDR3 has 15 amino acids. Germline V gives CDR1 LGHDT, CDR2 YNNKEL (reference sequence). Trimming took 3 bases from V and 0 from J, leaving 9 bases between them. The CDR3 bases are TGTGCCAGCAGCCAGCGGGGTAGCTCCTACAATGAGCAGTTCTTC. Its translation: CASSQRGSSYNEQFF.

This chain joins TRBV7-8 and TRBJ1-4; D not resolved. CDR3 size: 14 residues. Germline loops: CDR1 SGHVS, CDR2 FQNEAQ. Trimming stripped 5 bases from V and 3 bases from J, with 10 bases between. CDR3 DNA: TGTGCCAGCAGCCCGAAGGACTCTAATGAAAAACTGTTTTTT. This sequence encodes CASSPKDSNEKLFF.

This clone was seen just once. The rearrangement joins TRBV6-5 to TRBJ1-1, with 10 bases that match TRBD1. This CDR3 is 14 amino acids long. From germline, CDR1 is MNHEY and CDR2 SVGAGI. Losses at the gene ends were 7 bases for V and 5 bases for J; bases not matched to a gene: 7. The CDR3, as DNA: TGTGCCAGCATCGACAGGGGGCTTTATACTGAAGCTTTCTTT. This sequence encodes CASIDRGLYTEAFF.

This clone has just a few counts. This chain links TRBV6-4 with TRBJ2-2; the match to TRBD2 covers 11 bases. J was trimmed by 3 bases and V by 6 bases; bases with no gene match: 6. Germline CDR1 and CDR2: MRHNA and SNTAGT. The CDR3 has 16 residues. The CDR3, as DNA: TGTGCCAGCAGCAACCTAGCGGGGGGACACACCGGGGAGCTGTTTTTT. It yields the protein CASSNLAGGHTGELFF.

The V call is TRBV11-2, the J call TRBJ2-5, with 11 nucleotides matching TRBD2. The CDR3 length is 15 residues. V trimming: 0 bases; J trimming: 5 bases; junction bases outside the gene matches: 2. CDR1 and CDR2 (germline): SGHAT, FQNNGV. The CDR3 protein is CASSLELAGVETQYF. CDR3 in DNA: TGTGCCAGCAGCTTAGAACTAGCGGGGGTGGAGACCCAGTACTTC.

This sequence joins TRBV12-5 and TRBJ2-1; TRBD1 is a possible D gene (6 bases). This CDR3 comprises 17 residues. Trimming removed 7 bases from V and 3 bases from J, with 22 bases in between. Germline-derived CDR1 and CDR2 are LGHNT and FRNRAP. In DNA, the CDR3 is TGTGCTAGTGCCACCGGTGCAGGGCAGGGGAACTACAATGAGCAGTTCTTC. It specifies CASATGAGQGNYNEQFF.

This clone was observed a few times. The germline gene is not matched at one end of the junction; a read error may be the cause. The chain recombines TRBV19 with TRBJ1-3, with a tentative D call TRBD1 (5 bases). From germline, CDR1 is LNHDA and CDR2 SQIVND (reference sequence). This CDR3 is built from 13 residues. The CDR3 here is CASSINSGNTIYF. DNA for the CDR3: TGTGCCAGCAGTATAAATTCAGGGAACACCATATATTTT.

The chain couples TRBV4-1 to TRBJ1-6, with TRBD1 matching 7 bases. With V trimmed by 0 bases and J by 6 bases, 8 bases remained unmatched. The CDR3 has 17 amino acids. Per the germline V gene, CDR1 is MGHRA and CDR2 is YSYEKL. The CDR3 DNA is TGCGCCAGCAGCCAAGAGGGGCGAGGGGGCGGTAATTCACCCCTCCACTTT. Amino acids: CASSQEGRGGGNSPLHF.

This clone was observed a few times. The chain links TRBV7-2 to TRBJ2-3, with TRBD1 as a possible D gene (6 bases). CDR3 length: 15 residues. In germline, CDR1 is SGHTA, CDR2 FQGNSA. The ends were cut back, 0 bases at V and 4 bases at J, with 11 bases in the middle. The CDR3 here is CASSLAGAGADTQYF. Here the CDR3 DNA reads TGTGCCAGCAGCTTAGCGGGGGCTGGGGCAGATACGCAGTATTTT.

The table lists this clone with a few counts. This chain connects TRBV24-1 to TRBJ2-5; 7 nucleotides line up with TRBD2. The CDR3 extends over 15 amino acids. With 1 base clipped from V and 0 bases from J, the junction kept 1 base outside the gene matches. The germline V gene encodes CDR1 KGHDR and CDR2 SFDVKD. CDR3 nucleotides: TGTGCCACCAGTGATTTAAGCGGGGACCAAGAGACCCAGTACTTC. It translates to CATSDLSGDQETQYF.

This chain connects TRBV29-1 to TRBJ1-1, with 10 positions matching TRBD1. The CDR3 has 16 amino acids. Germline trimming cut 3 bases from V and 8 bases from J; bases unmatched to any gene: 15. Germline lookup yields CDR1 SQVTM and CDR2 ANQGSEA. CDR3 sequence: CSVDTRDRGVFREAFF. The CDR3 DNA reads as TGCAGCGTTGATACCCGGGACAGGGGAGTATTTAGGGAAGCTTTCTTT.

This chain uses TRBV3-1 (or the pseudogene TRBV3-2) with TRBJ2-3; TRBD2 matches at 7 bases. The trim removed 2 bases at V and 6 bases at J, leaving 2 bases unmatched. CDR1 and CDR2 (germline): LGHDT, YNNKEL (reference sequence). CDR3 size: 13 residues. The CDR3 region has the DNA TGTGCCAGCAGCCAACAGGGAGGGGATACGCAGTATTTT. Residues: CASSQQGGDTQYF.

The chain links TRBV7-8 to TRBJ1-1; D is uncertain. Germline values: CDR1 SGHVS, CDR2 FQNEAQ. The CDR3 loop spans 14 amino acids. Trimming pared 5 bases from V and 8 bases from J, leaving 18 bases between. In DNA form, the CDR3 reads TGTGCCAGCAGCGGTCCCGTTGTACGGTCGGAAGCTTTCTTT. It encodes CASSGPVVRSEAFF.

V and J are TRBV19 and TRBJ1-4; D remains unclear. The CDR3 is 12 amino acids. The germline V and J ends were trimmed by 4 bases and 6 bases, with 6 bases remaining between them. Germline lookup yields CDR1 LNHDA and CDR2 SQIVND (reference sequence). CDR3 loop: CASSNRDEKLFF. The CDR3 DNA reads TGTGCCAGTAGTAACAGAGATGAAAAACTGTTTTTT.

The J gene is TRBJ1-3, the V gene TRBV7-9; weak D call: TRBD1 (6 bases). The CDR3 has 13 amino acids. The germline CDR1 and CDR2 sequences are SEHNR and FQNEAQ (reference sequence). As DNA, the CDR3 is TGTGGGGCGCCAGGGGTACCAGGAAACACCATATATTTT. Protein sequence: CGAPGVPGNTIYF.

The V call is TRBV10-1, the J call TRBJ1-6, with unresolved D. Looked up from germline, CDR1 is WNHNN and CDR2 is SYGVQD (reference sequence). This CDR3 is 12 amino acids long. Trimming took off 3 bases at V and 7 bases at J, with 4 bases between the two ends. CDR3 nucleotide sequence: TGCGCCAGCAGTGACCCGAATTCACCCCTCCACTTT. As protein: CASSDPNSPLHF.

The chain links TRBV7-2 to TRBJ2-7; 7 bases line up with TRBD2. The CDR3 has 17 residues. Germline V gives CDR1 SGHTA, CDR2 FQGNSA. The J segment lost 2 bases and the V segment lost 5 bases, leaving 15 bases of the junction unmatched. The CDR3 protein is CASSQTRGASGAYEQYF. CDR3 sequence (DNA): TGTGCCAGCAGCCAAACGAGAGGGGCTAGCGGTGCCTACGAGCAGTACTTC. The complete variable domain, with remaining parts taken from reference TRBV7-2 and TRBJ2-7, reads GAGVSQSPSNKVTEKGKDVELRCDPISGHTALYWYRQSLGQGLEFLIYFQGNSAPDKSGLPSDRFSAERTGGSVSTLTIQRTQQEDSAVYLCASSQTRGASGAYEQYFGPGTRLTVT.

The chain employs TRBV18 and TRBJ2-2, with 9 bases identical to TRBD2. Germline CDR1 KGHSH, CDR2 LQKENI. The CDR3 loop spans 16 amino acids. Trimming removed 3 bases from V and 2 bases from J; junction bases left unmatched: 4. CDR3: CASSPPGLANTGELFF. The DNA of the CDR3 is TGTGCCAGCTCACCCCCGGGACTAGCCAACACCGGGGAGCTGTTTTTT.

J is TRBJ2-3 and V is TRBV6-1; tentatively, D is TRBD1 (5 bases). There are 13 residues in the CDR3. The germline gives CDR1 MNHNS, CDR2 SASEGT. Trimming removed 6 bases at V and 5 bases at J, with 12 bases between. The DNA of the CDR3 is TGTGCCAGCAGCTACGACAGAGGAGATACGCAGTATTTT. As protein: CASSYDRGDTQYF.

The chain joins TRBV5-1 to TRBJ1-3; 9 bases align to TRBD1. V gave up 4 bases and J gave up 0 bases; unmatched junction bases: 5. Germline CDR1 is SGHRS and CDR2 is YFSETQ. CDR3 length: 16 amino acids. The CDR3 is CASSPGQGLSGNTIYF. The DNA for the CDR3 is TGCGCCAGCAGCCCCGGACAGGGGCTCTCTGGAAACACCATATATTTT. The full variable domain, rest sourced from reference TRBV5-1 and TRBJ1-3, is KAGVTQTPRYLIKTRGQQVTLSCSPISGHRSVSWYQQTPGQGLQFLFEYFSETQRNKGNFPGRFSGRQFSNSRSEMNVSTLELGDSALYLCASSPGQGLSGNTIYFGEGSWLTVV.

The chain uses TRBV7-2 and TRBJ1-2, with D unclear. The V end lost 4 bases, the J end lost 7 bases, and 13 bases lay between the germline ends. The CDR3 is made up of 13 amino acids. Germline V gene sequence: CDR1 SGHTA, CDR2 FQGNSA. CDR3 DNA: TGTGCCAGCAGCTCGGGAAAGGAGGGTGGCTACACCTTC. This encodes CASSSGKEGGYTF.

The genes are TRBV7-2 and TRBJ1-2; D possibly corresponds to TRBD1 (6 bases). Germline values: CDR1 SGHTA, CDR2 FQGNSA. The CDR3 covers 15 residues. The V end was cut by 0 bases, the J end by 4 bases, with 12 bases between. In DNA form, the CDR3 reads TGTGCCAGCAGCTTAGCCTACAGGGAGAGCTATGGCTACACCTTC. Translating gives CASSLAYRESYGYTF. Full variable domain (remainder filled in from reference TRBV7-2 and TRBJ1-2): GAGVSQSPSNKVTEKGKDVELRCDPISGHTALYWYRQSLGQGLEFLIYFQGNSAPDKSGLPSDRFSAERTGGSVSTLTIQRTQQEDSAVYLCASSLAYRESYGYTFGSGTRLTVV.

The rearrangement joins TRBV4-2 to TRBJ1-1, with TRBD1 identical over 7 bases. The V gene's germline CDR1 is LGHNA and CDR2 YNFKEQ. V was clipped by 3 bases and J by 3 bases; unmatched bases: 10. This CDR3 comprises 16 residues. CDR3 coding DNA: TGTGCCAGCAGCCATACCATGAGGGGGCGCGACACTGAAGCTTTCTTT. This translates into CASSHTMRGRDTEAFF.

The gene calls are TRBV7-3 and TRBJ2-5; possibly TRBD1 for D (5 bases). V shed 5 bases and J shed 3 bases, with 10 bases lying between them. The germline V gene encodes CDR1 SGHTA and CDR2 FQGTGA. The CDR3 length is 13 residues. CDR3 protein: CASSLQEKETQYF. The CDR3 bases are TGTGCCAGCAGCCTACAGGAGAAAGAGACCCAGTACTTC.

The V call is TRBV7-9, the J call TRBJ2-3; the match to TRBD2 covers 8 bases. V shed 10 bases and J 5 bases; nucleotides not matched to a gene: 5. CDR3 length: 12 residues. Germline-derived CDR1 and CDR2 are SEHNR and FQNEAQ (reference sequence). CDR3 in amino acids: CATTSVVDTQYF. CDR3 DNA sequence: TGTGCCACGACTAGCGTCGTAGATACGCAGTATTTT.

Regarding this clone: This CDR3 is also generated by other DNA sequences in the sample. The V and J genes are TRBV19 and TRBJ2-3; a weak D match, TRBD2 (5 bases). This CDR3 comprises 11 residues. The germline gives CDR1 LNHDA, CDR2 SQIVND (reference sequence). V shed 8 bases and J shed 6 bases, with 9 bases lying between them. As DNA, the CDR3 is TGTGCCAGTTCCAGCGGTGATACGCAGTATTTT. Protein: CASSSGDTQYF.

CDR3 nucleotides: TGTGCCAGCAGCGGAGGGCGGGGTACAGATACGCAGTATTTT. This gives the protein CASSGGRGTDTQYF. This chain links TRBV11-2 with TRBJ2-3, with D possibly matching TRBD2 (6 bases). There are 14 residues in the CDR3. Per the germline V gene, CDR1 is SGHAT and CDR2 is FQNNGV. Trimming stripped 5 bases from V and 3 bases from J, with 12 bases between. The full variable domain, rest sourced from reference TRBV11-2 and TRBJ2-3, is EAGVAQSPRYKIIEKRQSVAFWCNPISGHATLYWYQQILGQGPKLLIQFQNNGVVDDSQLPKDRFSAERLKGVDSTLKIQPAKLEDSAVYLCASSGGRGTDTQYFGPGTRLTVL.

The chain recombines TRBV6-5 with TRBJ1-4; 12 bases align to TRBD1. Looked up from germline, CDR1 is MNHEY and CDR2 is SVGAGI. J lost 10 bases, V lost 4 bases, and 7 bases had no gene match. The CDR3 contains 15 residues. The CDR3 nucleotides are TGTGCCAGCAGTTTACCGGGACAGGGGGCGATAAAACTGTTTTTT. Its translation is CASSLPGQGAIKLFF.